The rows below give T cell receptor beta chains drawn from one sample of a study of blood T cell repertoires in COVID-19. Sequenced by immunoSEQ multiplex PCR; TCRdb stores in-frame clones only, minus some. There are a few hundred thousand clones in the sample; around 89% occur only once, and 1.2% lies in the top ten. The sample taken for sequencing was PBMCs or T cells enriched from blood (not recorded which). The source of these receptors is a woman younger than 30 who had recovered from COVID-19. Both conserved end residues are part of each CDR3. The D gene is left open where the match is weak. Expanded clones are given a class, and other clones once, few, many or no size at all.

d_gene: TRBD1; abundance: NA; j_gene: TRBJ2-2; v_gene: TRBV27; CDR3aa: CASSPNPLGTVVGGELFF; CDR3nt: TGTGCCAGCAGTCCAAACCCTCTCGGGACAGTTGTCGGCGGGGAGCTGTTTTTT
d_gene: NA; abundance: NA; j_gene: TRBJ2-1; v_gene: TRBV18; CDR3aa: CASSPGVDLYNEQFF; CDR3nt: TGTGCCAGCTCACCCGGGGTGGACCTGTACAATGAGCAGTTCTTC
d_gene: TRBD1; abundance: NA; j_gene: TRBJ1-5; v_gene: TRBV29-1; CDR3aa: CSARTGPEGPQHF; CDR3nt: TGCAGCGCCAGGACAGGGCCTGAGGGACCCCAGCATTTT
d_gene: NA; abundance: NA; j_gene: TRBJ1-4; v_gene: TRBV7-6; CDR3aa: CASSSEGTGGATNEKLFF; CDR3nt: TGTGCCAGCAGCTCTGAGGGAACAGGCGGGGCAACTAATGAAAAACTGTTTTTT
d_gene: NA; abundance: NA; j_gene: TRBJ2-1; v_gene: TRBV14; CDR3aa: CASSQSAGVYNEQFF; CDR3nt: TGTGCCAGCAGCCAGAGTGCAGGGGTCTACAATGAGCAGTTCTTC
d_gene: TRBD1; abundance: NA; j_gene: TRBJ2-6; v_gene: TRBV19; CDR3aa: CASRTGSGANVLTF; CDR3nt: TGTGCCAGTAGGACAGGGTCTGGGGCCAACGTCCTGACTTTC
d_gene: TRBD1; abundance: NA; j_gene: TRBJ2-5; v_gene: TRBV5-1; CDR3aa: CASGLATGVGETQYF; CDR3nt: TGCGCCAGCGGCCTAGCAACAGGGGTTGGGGAGACCCAGTACTTC
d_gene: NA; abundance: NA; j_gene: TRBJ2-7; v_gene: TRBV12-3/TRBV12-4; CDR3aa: CASSSHYEQYF; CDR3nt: TGTGCCAGCAGTTCACACTACGAGCAGTACTTC
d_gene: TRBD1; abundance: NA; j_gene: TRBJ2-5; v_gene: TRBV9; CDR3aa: CASSVGDRGETQYF; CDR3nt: TGTGCCAGCAGCGTAGGGGACAGGGGTGAGACCCAGTACTTC
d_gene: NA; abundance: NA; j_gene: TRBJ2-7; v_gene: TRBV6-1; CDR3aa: CASSDGGRRTLVAGEQYF; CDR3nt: TGTGCCAGCAGTGATGGGGGCCGCCGGACCCTGGTCGCTGGCGAGCAGTACTTC
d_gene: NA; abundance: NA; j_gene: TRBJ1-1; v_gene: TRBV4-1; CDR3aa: CASSQDRADLLTF; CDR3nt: TGCGCCAGCAGCCAAGACAGGGCCGATCTCCTCACGTTT
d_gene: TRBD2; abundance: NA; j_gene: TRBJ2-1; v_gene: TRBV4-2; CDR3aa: CASSRFSGGNNEQFF; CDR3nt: TGTGCCAGCAGCCGATTCAGCGGGGGGAACAATGAGCAGTTCTTC
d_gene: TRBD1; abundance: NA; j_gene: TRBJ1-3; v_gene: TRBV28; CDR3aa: CASSTGTGMLSGNTIYF; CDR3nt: TGTGCCAGCAGCACGGGGACAGGGATGTTGTCTGGAAACACCATATATTTT
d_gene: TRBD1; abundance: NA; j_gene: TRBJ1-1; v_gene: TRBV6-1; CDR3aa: CASSAAQGAGSTEAFF; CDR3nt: TGTGCCAGCAGTGCCGCCCAGGGGGCCGGGAGCACTGAAGCTTTCTTT
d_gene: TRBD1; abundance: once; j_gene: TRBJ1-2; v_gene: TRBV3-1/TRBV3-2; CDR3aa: CASSQVDRGRNGYTF; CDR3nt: TGTGCCAGCAGCCAAGTCGACAGGGGGCGCAATGGCTACACCTTC
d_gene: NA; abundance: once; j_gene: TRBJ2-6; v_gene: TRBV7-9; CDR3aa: CASSRGQGLGSGANVLTF; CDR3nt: TGTGCCAGCAGCCGAGGGCAGGGGCTAGGCTCTGGGGCCAACGTCCTGACTTTC
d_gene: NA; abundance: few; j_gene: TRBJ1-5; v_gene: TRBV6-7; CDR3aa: CARATGPNQPQHF; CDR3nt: TGTGCCAGAGCTACAGGGCCTAATCAGCCCCAGCATTTT
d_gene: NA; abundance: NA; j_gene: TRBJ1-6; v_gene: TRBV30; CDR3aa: CAWIKPRGPLHF; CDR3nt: TGTGCCTGGATCAAACCTCGCGGACCCCTCCACTTT
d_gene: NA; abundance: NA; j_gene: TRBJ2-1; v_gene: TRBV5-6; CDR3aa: CASSVTAGNEQFF; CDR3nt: TGTGCCAGCAGCGTAACGGCGGGGAATGAGCAGTTCTTC
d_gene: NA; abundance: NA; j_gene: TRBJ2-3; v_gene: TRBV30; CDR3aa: CAWAGDHTDTQYF; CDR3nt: TGTGCCTGGGCAGGGGATCACACAGATACGCAGTATTTT
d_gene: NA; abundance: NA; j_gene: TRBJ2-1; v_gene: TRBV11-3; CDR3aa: CASSHRTDASNEQFF; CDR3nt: TGTGCCAGCAGCCACCGGACAGATGCCTCCAATGAGCAGTTCTTC
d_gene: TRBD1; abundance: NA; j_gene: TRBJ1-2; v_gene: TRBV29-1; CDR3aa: CSVGRGRQYGGYTF; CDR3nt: TGCAGCGTTGGTAGGGGGCGTCAATATGGCGGCTACACCTTC
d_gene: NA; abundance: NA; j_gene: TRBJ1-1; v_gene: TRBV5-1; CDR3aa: CASSLVLDTEAFF; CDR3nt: TGCGCCAGCAGCCTTGTACTTGACACTGAAGCTTTCTTT
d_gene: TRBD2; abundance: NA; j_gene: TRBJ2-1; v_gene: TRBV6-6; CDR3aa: CAHNTGGLGNEQFF; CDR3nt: TGTGCCCATAACACGGGGGGGTTAGGGAATGAGCAGTTCTTC
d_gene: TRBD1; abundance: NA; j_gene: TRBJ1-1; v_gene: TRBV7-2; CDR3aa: CASRPSTGSHLF; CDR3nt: TGTGCCAGCAGACCCTCGACAGGGTCGCATCTCTTT
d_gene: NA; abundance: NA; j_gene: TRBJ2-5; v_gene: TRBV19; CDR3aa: CASSPRGRETQYF; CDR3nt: TGTGCCAGTAGCCCCCGGGGGAGGGAGACCCAGTACTTC
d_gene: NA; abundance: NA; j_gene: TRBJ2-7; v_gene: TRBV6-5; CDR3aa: CASSWASEQYF; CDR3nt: TGTGCCAGCAGTTGGGCGAGCGAGCAGTACTTC